This T cell receptor (beta chain) was identified during a study of blood T cell repertoires in COVID-19. The repertoire was sequenced with immunoSEQ multiplex PCR; TCRdb's copy has only in-frame clones and lacks some. The data show about 220,000 clones, about 85% seen once. The CDR3 spans 15 residues. Germline V gene lookup returns CDR1 LGHDT and CDR2 YNNKEL (reference sequence). V was cut by 4 bases and J by 0 bases, with 12 bases left in between. The chain uses TRBV3-1 (or the pseudogene TRBV3-2) and TRBJ1-1; possible D gene TRBD1, 5 bases. The source material was peripheral blood. The clonotype was recovered from a man between 45 and 60 years old who had recovered from COVID-19. The CDR3 nucleotides read TGTGCCAGCAGCCGGTTTCGGGGGTTGAACACTGAAGCTTTCTTT. Its protein product is CASSRFRGLNTEAFF.